This TCR beta chain comes out of a study of blood T cell repertoires in COVID-19 (dated by TCRdb to 2019 to 2021). Some background on the complete study: Samples from collaborators originated in the United States, Italy and Spain and spanned both the acute and convalescent phases of COVID-19. The prospective study material was composed of cDNA or gDNA derived from T cells, B-cell-depleted T cells, or PBMCs. Deeply sampled blood TCRbeta repertoires from subjects exposed to, actively infected with, or recovered from COVID-19 were included in the dataset. A freely available public database, intended as a resource for researchers studying the immune response to SARS-CoV-2, is where the repertoires were released. Samples came from the ongoing ImmuneRACE study (first 160 participants) plus 1,254 subjects from 6 global collaborators. Nearly every sample came with metadata listing a de-identified subject ID, COVID-19 status, age in years and sex. Where available, HLA class I and class II types were taken from metadata supplied by the sample provider and were not determined by assay-based typing.

TCRbeta CDR3 regions were amplified from genomic DNA using the immunoSEQ Assay, a bias-controlled multiplex PCR. Turning to the authors' computational methods: Within the assay, amplification of reference gene primers was used to estimate how many nucleated cells each sample contained. To quantify the absolute abundance of each unique TCRbeta CDR3 rearrangement, sequence reads were collapsed and filtered. For each sample, productive Simpson clonality was calculated by taking the square root of Simpson's diversity index across productive rearrangements. The clones in this table, taken by TCRdb from immuneACCESS, are in-frame only. Not every clone is retained; where verified, under half of the shortfall comes from an unresolved V gene, and the cause of the rest is unknown. V and J calls and clone size are as listed in that table; D and trimming were resolved from the DNA. In this sample the table shows about 390,000 clones, around 87% of which occur a single time. 2.3% of the sample belongs to the ten largest clones.

One collaborating source in Seattle enrolled patients during active infection and followed them longitudinally through the course of disease. Each collaborating institution followed its own protocols to collect whole blood in K2EDTA tubes. Collaborator samples were shipped for TCRbeta analysis as frozen whole blood, isolated PBMCs, or DNA extracted from either sample type. With regard to this clone: Its binding antigen is unknown. Base qualities are not provided; no much larger clone lies one nucleotide away.

Overall study results and their limits: Clinical and demographic metadata were provided uncurated, with the amount varying by source and participant.

The CDR3, cysteine through phenylalanine, is 15 amino acids long. Only the CDR3 DNA is retained, 45 bases long and in frame from the first base. Relative to germline, V is missing 5 bases and J is missing 7 bases, with 9 bases of the junction outside any gene match. CDR1 and CDR2 are drawn from the germline V gene (reference sequence): LGHDT, YNNKEL. The sequence derives from a woman aged 55-69 years with COVID-19, enrolled during active disease. Sequencing was performed on peripheral blood. This sequence uses TRBV3-1 (or the pseudogene TRBV3-2) and TRBJ2-3, with TRBD2 identical over 10 junction bases. The CDR3 region has the sequence CASSSSSGGRNTQYF. At the DNA level, the sequence is TGTGCCAGCAGCAGCAGTAGCGGGGGGAGGAATACGCAGTATTTT.